This entry describes one TCR beta chain. Its antigen is not known. The data derive from a study of cytotoxic CD8 clonotypes in ibrutinib-treated CLL. Study context: After median 68 months, roughly 15 stayed in remission, some 12 progressed; responses approximately 24 partial, 2 complete.

Study-level findings and limits: Baseline clonality was higher than in age-matched healthy donors and moved in step with circulating CD8+ T-cell counts. For progressing versus sustained-remission patients, sampling times were not the same.

V lost 3 bases to trimming and J lost 10 bases, with 9 bases between them. Germline V gene data show CDR1 as SEHNR and CDR2 as FQNEAQ (reference sequence). This CDR3 region has 11 residues. Libraries were prepared by immunoSEQ multiplex PCR; TCRdb keeps only in-frame clonotypes and omits some of them. The table has roughly 15,000 clones, roughly 64% seen once. This receptor was taken from a human donor with chronic lymphocytic leukemia. Source: PBMCs, taken before ibrutinib treatment. V is TRBV7-9 and J is TRBJ1-1, with unresolved D. CDR3 DNA: TGTGCCAGCAGCTTTGGGCCGGGAGCTTTCTTT. Amino acid sequence: CASSFGPGAFF.